This T cell receptor (beta chain) is drawn from a study of blood T cell repertoires in COVID-19. Study background: The United States, Italy and Spain provided the acute and convalescent COVID-19 samples.

Authors' methods: Reference gene primers were amplified, and this amplification served to estimate nucleated cell counts. Some clones are missing from TCRdb's copy, which holds only in-frame ones; the method was immunoSEQ multiplex PCR. For V, J and clone size, that table is used; D and trimming come from the DNA. Counted here are 75,000 to 90,000 clones, about 90% occurring once; the ten biggest clones make up roughly 6%. CDR3 length: 17 residues. Per the germline V gene, CDR1 is MNHEY and CDR2 is SVGEGT. V was clipped by 2 bases and J by 1 base, with 17 bases between them. Sequencing was performed on peripheral blood. The sequence came from a human donor in a cohort sampled during active COVID-19. The chain combines TRBV6-2 or TRBV6-3 with TRBJ1-1, with D maybe TRBD1 (5 bases). The CDR3 loop reads CASSYLITQTENTEAFF. The CDR3, as DNA: TGTGCCAGCAGTTACCTTATTACCCAGACAGAGAACACTGAAGCTTTCTTT.